Listed below are T cell receptor beta chains from one sample, sequenced in a study of sequential checkpoint blockade in melanoma. Using immunoSEQ multiplex PCR, the repertoire was profiled, and TCRdb retains in-frame clones only, with some absent. The sample yields 5,000 or so clones, around 25% seen once. The sample here was tumor tissue (inferred from file names), taken from a patient given nivolumab and ipilimumab in sequence. The receptors come from a human donor with melanoma. Both conserved end residues are trimmed from each CDR3. Clone size is stated in some rows and not others, as once, few, many or a class when expanded.

V gene,clone size,CDR3 protein
TRBV11-3,medium-sized,ASSRRPRQGLETQY
TRBV6-8,medium-sized,ASSYHNTDTQY
TRBV6-8,NA,ASSVETGRSGYT
TRBV2,many,ASKKSGGLANEQF
TRBV14,NA,ASSPRGWSYGYT
TRBV5-1,NA,ASSLAGQGDTEAF
TRBV6-8,few,ASRPAGDNSPLH
TRBV30,NA,AWSTPLGTRNEKLF
TRBV28,large,ASIAPLRFGSYNEQF
TRBV11-3,NA,ASSPMDRINEQF
TRBV6-8,few,ASGVVQLLSGNTIY
TRBV11-3,many,ASSQREGLAVTYEQF
TRBV19,medium-sized,ASIARDLGANTEAF
TRBV28,few,ASSLGGVHNEQF
TRBV11-3,many,ASSFFGRAGYEQY
TRBV28,NA,ASSLFGPYEQY
TRBV29-1,NA,SVEDPRGSGNTIY
TRBV6-8,few,ASSYDRGETQY
TRBV28,medium-sized,ASSPGTVLKETQY
TRBV25-1,NA,ASSWGSYGYT
TRBV5-1,NA,ASSLVLADTDTQY
TRBV19,few,ASRLNLNTEAF
TRBV14,NA,ASSQARGGRTGELF
TRBV6-1,medium-sized,ASSEVGDGYT
TRBV6-8,medium-sized,AIWAGTNEQF
TRBV11-3,many,ASKSGGTVSYEQY
TRBV28,few,ASSSPGLGNEQF
TRBV28,NA,ASSTGDYGYT
TRBV11-3,few,ASSWPGGDDTEAF
TRBV6-7,NA,ASSLLNEQF
TRBV9,many,ASSVSGLGTDTQY
TRBV30,NA,AWRTVGNTIY
TRBV15,once,ATSRDPGGEETQY
TRBV6-8,NA,ASSRGENYEQY
TRBV19,few,ASSIRIGELF
TRBV6-8,NA,ASSYGGPGYGYT
TRBV6-8,NA,ASSSFPGDSYGYT
TRBV11-3,many,ASSLRTSGSYYNEQF
TRBV10-3,few,AISETGQSRSLYTQY
TRBV11-3,many,ASSPAGGRSEKLF
TRBV9,NA,ASKRTIQETQY
TRBV28,NA,ASSLWDRGSEQY
TRBV11-3,many,ASSYASGVTKNIQY
TRBV11-3,NA,ASSPTGVAKNIQY
TRBV6-8,many,ASRGTELLTDTQY
TRBV19,NA,ASSIRRAGHNEQF
TRBV19,NA,ASSIVTGGSGETQY
TRBV6-8,NA,ASSLNRVTEAF
TRBV28,medium-sized,ASRRTGRRVNSPLH
TRBV6-8,NA,ASSELAGVYNEQF